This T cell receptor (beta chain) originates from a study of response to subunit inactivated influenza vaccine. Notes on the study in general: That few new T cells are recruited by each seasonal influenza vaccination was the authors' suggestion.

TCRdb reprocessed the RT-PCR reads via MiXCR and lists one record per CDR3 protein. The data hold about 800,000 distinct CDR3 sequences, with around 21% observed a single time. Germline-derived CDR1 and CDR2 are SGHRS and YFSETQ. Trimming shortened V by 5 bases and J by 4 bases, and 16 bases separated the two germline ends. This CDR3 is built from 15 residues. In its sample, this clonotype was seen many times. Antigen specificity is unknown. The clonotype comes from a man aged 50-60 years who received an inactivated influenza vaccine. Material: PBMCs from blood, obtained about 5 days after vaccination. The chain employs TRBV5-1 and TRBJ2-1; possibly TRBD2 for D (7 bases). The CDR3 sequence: CASSFGRGTYNEQFF. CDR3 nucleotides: TGCGCCAGCAGTTTCGGGCGGGGGACATACAATGAGCAGTTCTTC.